These 20 T cell receptor beta chains share one sample of origin, sequenced in a study of cytomegalovirus exposure and HLA in healthy donors. The PCR contained 60 Vbeta and 13 Jbeta primers. Sequencing was performed with immunoSEQ multiplex PCR; in TCRdb, only in-frame clones are kept and a portion is missing. The sample records 150,000 to 200,000 clones, 70% to 80% being singletons. The specimen sequenced was PBMCs. The origin of the receptors is a woman aged 45-65 years in good health and CMV-seronegative.

The chain has TRBV4-1 and TRBJ1-3; TRBD1 matches 7 bases. J lost 3 bases, V lost 0 bases, and 5 bases had no gene match. Germline V CDR1 and CDR2: MGHRA, YSYEKL. The CDR3 consists of 16 residues. The CDR3 spells CASSQEKGGGGNTIYF. In nucleotides, the CDR3 is TGCGCCAGCAGCCAAGAGAAAGGGGGCGGTGGAAACACCATATATTTT.

The CDR3 sequence is CASSIALGRVNEKLFF. DNA of the CDR3: TGTGCCAGCAGCATCGCCCTCGGGAGGGTTAATGAAAAACTGTTTTTT. This chain joins TRBV6-6 and TRBJ1-4; D unclear. CDR1 MNHNY and CDR2 SVGAGI come from the germline V gene (reference sequence). The CDR3 has 16 amino acids. V lost 6 bases, J lost 4 bases, and 18 bases lay in between.

The V call is TRBV7-6, the J call TRBJ2-5; D perhaps matches TRBD1 (6 bases). Deletions cut 2 bases from V and 0 bases from J, with 10 bases between. Germline CDR1 reads SGHVS; CDR2 reads FNYEAQ. CDR3 length: 15 residues. The CDR3 sequence: CASSLRTGYQETQYF. The DNA for the CDR3 is TGTGCCAGCAGCTTAAGAACAGGGTACCAAGAGACCCAGTACTTC.

The chain carries TRBV14 and TRBJ2-5; D remains unclear. V lost 0 bases and J lost 4, with 12 bases in between. The CDR3 has 15 residues. Germline V CDR1 and CDR2: SGHDN, FVKESK. The CDR3 DNA reads TGTGCCAGCAGCCAAGACCTACAGAGCTTAGAGACCCAGTACTTC. Translating it yields CASSQDLQSLETQYF.

Of note for this clone: An end of the junction differs from the germline gene, which may be a read error. The rearrangement links TRBV6-4 to TRBJ1-2, with D hard to call. CDR1 is MRHNA, CDR2 SNTAGT, per germline. This CDR3 has 14 residues. The CDR3 here is CANSPARSAFGYTF. CDR3 sequence (DNA): TGTGCCAACAGTCCCGCCAGGTCGGCGTTTGGCTACACCTTC.

V gene TRBV6-5 combines with J gene TRBJ2-3; 10 positions match TRBD2. CDR3 length equals 15 residues. The ends lost 6 bases at V and 2 bases at J; junction bases unmatched: 5. Germline V lookup: CDR1 MNHEY, CDR2 SVGAGI. DNA for the CDR3: TGTGCCAGCAGCTCCAGCGGGAGGGCCACAGATACGCAGTATTTT. This sequence encodes CASSSSGRATDTQYF.

V is TRBV19 and J is TRBJ2-3; D not resolved. There are 16 residues in the CDR3. Trimming took off 8 bases at V and 0 bases at J, with 18 bases between the two ends. In germline, CDR1 is LNHDA, CDR2 SQIVND (reference sequence). The CDR3 DNA sequence: TGTGCCAGTGGTTTTGGGCCTACAGTAAGCACAGATACGCAGTATTTT. As protein: CASGFGPTVSTDTQYF.

The J gene is TRBJ2-2, the V gene TRBV19; a possible D gene is TRBD2 (7 bases). This CDR3 has 16 amino acids. With 3 bases removed from V and 9 bases from J, the gap between germline ends came to 20 bases. Germline CDR1 is LNHDA and CDR2 is SQIVND (reference sequence). The CDR3 coding sequence is TGTGCCAGTAGTATTGGGGGGGCTTCGGCCCAGAGGGAGCTGTTTTTT. This encodes CASSIGGASAQRELFF.

The rearrangement joins TRBV9 to TRBJ1-4; unclear D gene. The V gene's germline CDR1 is SGDLS and CDR2 YYNGEE. The CDR3 consists of 14 residues. Trimming stripped 4 bases from V and 4 bases from J, with 11 bases between. The CDR3 spells CASSSQGGNEKLFF. Written as DNA, the CDR3 is TGTGCCAGCAGCTCCCAAGGCGGTAATGAAAAACTGTTTTTT.

This clone appeared a single time. The rearrangement joins TRBV2 to TRBJ2-3; possibly TRBD2 for D (7 bases). V lost 6 bases, J lost 4 bases, and 14 bases lay in between. There are 14 residues in the CDR3. In germline, CDR1 is SNHLY, CDR2 FYNNEI. In DNA, the CDR3 is TGTGCCAGCAGGCCGCGGGGGCAGGCAGATACGCAGTATTTT. Translated: CASRPRGQADTQYF. Looking up the rest from reference TRBV2 and TRBJ2-3 gives the full variable domain: EPEVTQTPSHQVTQMGQEVILRCVPISNHLYFYWYRQILGQKVEFLVSFYNNEISEKSEIFDDQFSVERPDGSNFTLKIRSTKLEDSAMYFCASRPRGQADTQYFGPGTRLTVL.

The CDR3 here is CASRRTGTPHNEQFF. The CDR3 DNA sequence: TGTGCCAGCAGACGGACAGGGACCCCCCACAATGAGCAGTTCTTC. This chain uses TRBV6-6 with TRBJ2-1, with 8 bases aligning to TRBD1. Germline V gene data show CDR1 as MNHNY and CDR2 as SVGAGI (reference sequence). After removal of 6 bases from V and 5 bases from J, the junction contained 9 bases not matched to a gene. The CDR3 loop spans 15 amino acids.

The gene calls are TRBV19 and TRBJ2-5, with 8 nucleotides matching TRBD1. The germline CDR1 and CDR2 sequences are LNHDA and SQIVND (reference sequence). This CDR3 is built from 14 residues. V trimming: 7 bases; J trimming: 4 bases; junction bases outside the gene matches: 8. The CDR3 protein is CASNPGGAGETQYF. In DNA, the CDR3 is TGTGCCAGTAATCCAGGGGGCGCGGGAGAGACCCAGTACTTC.

The chain has TRBV4-2 and TRBJ2-1; 10 bases are shared with TRBD2. The CDR3 is 17 amino acids. Trimming removed 0 bases from V and 5 bases from J; junction bases left unmatched: 7. Germline V gene sequence: CDR1 LGHNA, CDR2 YNFKEQ. The CDR3: CASSQDQLAGVNNEQFF. DNA of the CDR3: TGTGCCAGCAGCCAAGATCAGCTAGCGGGGGTAAACAATGAGCAGTTCTTC.

V gene TRBV9 combines with J gene TRBJ1-1, with 7 bases aligning to TRBD1. Germline values: CDR1 SGDLS, CDR2 YYNGEE. V gave up 4 bases and J gave up 1 base; unmatched junction bases: 7. This CDR3 contains 15 residues. The CDR3 nucleotides read TGTGCCAGCAGCACTACAGGGGTCCGGAACACTGAAGCTTTCTTT. This gives the protein CASSTTGVRNTEAFF.

This sequence joins TRBV5-5 and TRBJ1-2; 7 bases match TRBD1. Unmatched junction bases numbered 12, after V lost 4 bases and J lost 9 bases. The length of the CDR3 is 14 residues. Germline lookup yields CDR1 SGHKS and CDR2 YYEKEE (reference sequence). The CDR3 DNA sequence: TGTGCCAGCAGCCAGGACAGGAGGGTGACTAGCTACACCTTC. This gives the protein CASSQDRRVTSYTF.

The V call is TRBV5-1, the J call TRBJ1-3; TRBD1 matches at 7 bases. This CDR3 comprises 15 residues. Germline CDR1 reads SGHRS; CDR2 reads YFSETQ. Trimming at V came to 0 bases and at J to 3 bases, leaving 3 bases not matched to a gene. In DNA form, the CDR3 reads TGCGCCAGCAGCTTGGAGGGGGCGCATGGAAACACCATATATTTT. It encodes CASSLEGAHGNTIYF.

The chain recombines TRBV9 with TRBJ2-7; 10 bases fit TRBD1. The CDR3 has 14 residues. V shed 0 bases and J 6 bases; nucleotides not matched to a gene: 3. In germline, CDR1 is SGDLS, CDR2 YYNGEE. The CDR3 loop is CASSVGTGGVEQYF. The CDR3 region has the DNA TGTGCCAGCAGCGTAGGGACAGGGGGTGTCGAGCAGTACTTC. The full variable domain, in which reference TRBV9 and TRBJ2-7 provide the parts outside the CDR3, is DSGVTQTPKHLITATGQRVTLRCSPRSGDLSVYWYQQSLDQGLQFLIQYYNGEERAKGNILERFSAQQFPDLHSELNLSSLELGDSALYFCASSVGTGGVEQYFGPGTRLTVT.

V is TRBV7-9 and J is TRBJ2-3, with 10 bases matching TRBD2. Germline-derived CDR1 and CDR2 are SEHNR and FQNEAQ (reference sequence). The CDR3 runs to 18 residues. Trimming cost V 6 bases and J 2 bases; bases outside gene matches: 14. CDR3 amino acids: CASSLQRGLAGVTDTQYF. CDR3 nucleotide sequence: TGTGCCAGCAGTCTTCAGAGAGGCCTAGCGGGGGTCACAGATACGCAGTATTTT.

This chain links TRBV19 with TRBJ2-1, with a tentative D call TRBD2 (5 bases). Trimming removed 8 bases at V and 8 bases at J, with 22 bases between. Germline lookup yields CDR1 LNHDA and CDR2 SQIVND (reference sequence). CDR3 length equals 15 residues. The CDR3 region has the DNA TGTGCCAGTCGTGGGATAGCGAGACCCTTGGATGAGCAGTTCTTC. Encoded protein: CASRGIARPLDEQFF.

This rearrangement joins TRBV7-6 to TRBJ2-1, with D possibly being TRBD1 (7 bases). V was clipped by 5 bases and J by 9 bases, with 29 bases between them. The CDR3 extends over 18 amino acids. The germline V gene encodes CDR1 SGHVS and CDR2 FNYEAQ. Here the CDR3 reads CASSPAVGVALQGGEQFF. The DNA of the CDR3 is TGTGCCAGCAGCCCCGCGGTGGGGGTAGCCCTCCAGGGGGGTGAGCAGTTCTTC.